Here is one T cell receptor beta chain with its context. The antigen remains unidentified. Treatment denoted: oral pan-JAK inhibitor, 5-10 mg twice daily. The V and J ends lost 1 base and 0 bases respectively, with 7 bases between them. There are 14 residues in the CDR3. Germline V lookup: CDR1 GTSNPN, CDR2 SVGIG (reference sequence). This record comes from a study of CD8+ T cells in alopecia areata. At the level of the study: The drug, oral tofacitinib, was given to treated patients at 5 to 10 mg twice daily.

Sequencing templates came from extracted RNA that was reverse transcribed into cDNA. TCRdb keeps only in-frame clones here, not all; method: immunoSEQ multiplex PCR. The data contain 90,000 to 150,000 clones, about 50% of them singletons. Whole-study findings and limits: Tofacitinib delivered significant drops in scalp clonality and in expanded CD8+ clones among the top 100.

The sample in question was CD4+ T cells sorted from blood, obtained at week 4, from a patient treated with tofacitinib. This sequence originates from a human donor with alopecia areata. This chain connects TRBV30 to TRBJ2-1, with D possibly being TRBD2 (6 bases). CDR3 loop: CAWSAGGSYNEQFF. The DNA of the CDR3 is TGTGCCTGGAGTGCCGGGGGCTCCTACAATGAGCAGTTCTTC.